The clone carrying this T cell receptor beta chain came up a few times. A second 7 to 11 cycle PCR used barcoded and J-beta primers. Each CDR3 protein gets one entry after TCRdb re-called the 5' RACE reads with MiXCR. The sample shows 800,000 to 950,000 distinct CDR3 sequences, about 48% of them seen only once. The study isolated at least 6 million PBMCs from each sample. This entry comes from a study of blood T cells in healthy people across ages. Germline CDR1 reads SGHDT; CDR2 reads YYEEEE. The J segment lost 5 bases and the V segment lost 5 bases, leaving 3 bases of the junction unmatched. The CDR3 is made up of 13 amino acids.

The chain recombines TRBV5-6 with TRBJ2-1; 8 nucleotides agree with TRBD1. Sample: blood. This TCR derives from a man aged 30 to 39 in good health. This chain's CDR3 is CASSRTGNNEQFF. The CDR3 DNA is TGTGCCAGCAGTCGGACAGGGAACAATGAGCAGTTCTTC.